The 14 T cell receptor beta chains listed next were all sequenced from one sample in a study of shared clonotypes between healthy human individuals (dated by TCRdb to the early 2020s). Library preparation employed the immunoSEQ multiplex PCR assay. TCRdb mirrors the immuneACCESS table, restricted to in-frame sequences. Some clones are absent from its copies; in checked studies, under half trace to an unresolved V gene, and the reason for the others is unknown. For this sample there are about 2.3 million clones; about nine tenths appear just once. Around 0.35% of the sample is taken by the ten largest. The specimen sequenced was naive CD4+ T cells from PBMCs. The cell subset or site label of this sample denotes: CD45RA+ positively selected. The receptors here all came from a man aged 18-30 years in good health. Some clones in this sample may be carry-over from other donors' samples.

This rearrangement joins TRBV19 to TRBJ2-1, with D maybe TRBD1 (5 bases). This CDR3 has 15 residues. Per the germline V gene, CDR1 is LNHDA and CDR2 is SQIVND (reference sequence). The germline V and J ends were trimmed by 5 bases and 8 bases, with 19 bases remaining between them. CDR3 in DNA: TGTGCCAGTAGTGTTCAGGGCCAGAAGAAACATGAGCAGTTCTTC. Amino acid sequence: CASSVQGQKKHEQFF.

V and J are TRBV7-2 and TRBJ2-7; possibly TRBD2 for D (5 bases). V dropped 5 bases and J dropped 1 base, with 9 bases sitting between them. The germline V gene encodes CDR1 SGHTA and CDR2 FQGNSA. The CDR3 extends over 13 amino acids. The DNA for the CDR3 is TGTGCCAGCAGCGACGGCGGGTCCTACGAGCAGTACTTC. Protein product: CASSDGGSYEQYF.

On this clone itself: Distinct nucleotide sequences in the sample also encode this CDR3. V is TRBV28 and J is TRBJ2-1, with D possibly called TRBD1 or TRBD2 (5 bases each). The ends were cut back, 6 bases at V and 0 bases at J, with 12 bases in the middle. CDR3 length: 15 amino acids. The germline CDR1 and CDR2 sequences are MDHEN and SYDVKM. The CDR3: CASSSSGSSYNEQFF. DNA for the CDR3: TGTGCCAGCAGCTCCTCAGGGAGCTCCTACAATGAGCAGTTCTTC.

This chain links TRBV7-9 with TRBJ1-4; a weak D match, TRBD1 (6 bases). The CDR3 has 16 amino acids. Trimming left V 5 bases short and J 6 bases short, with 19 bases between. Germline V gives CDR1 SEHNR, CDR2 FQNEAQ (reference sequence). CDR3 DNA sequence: TGTGCCAGCAGCCCCCGATATTCCGGGACATATGAAAAACTGTTTTTT. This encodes CASSPRYSGTYEKLFF.

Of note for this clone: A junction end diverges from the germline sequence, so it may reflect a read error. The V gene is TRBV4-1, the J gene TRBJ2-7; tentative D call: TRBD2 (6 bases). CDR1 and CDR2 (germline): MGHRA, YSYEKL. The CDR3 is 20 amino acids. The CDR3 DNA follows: TGCGCCAGCAGCCAAGTCGGACGACCCTGGGGCCAGCGGGCGACCTATGAGCAGTACTTC. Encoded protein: CASSQVGRPWGQRATYEQYF.

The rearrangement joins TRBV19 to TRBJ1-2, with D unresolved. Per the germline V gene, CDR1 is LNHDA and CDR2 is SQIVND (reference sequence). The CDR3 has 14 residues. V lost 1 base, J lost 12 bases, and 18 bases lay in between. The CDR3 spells CASSIGHTPVVNTF. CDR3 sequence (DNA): TGTGCCAGTAGTATAGGACACACGCCCGTGGTGAACACCTTC.

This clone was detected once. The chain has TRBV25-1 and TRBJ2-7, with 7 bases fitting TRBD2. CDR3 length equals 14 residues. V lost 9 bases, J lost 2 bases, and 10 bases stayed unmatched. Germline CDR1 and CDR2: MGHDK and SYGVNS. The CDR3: CASGRIGGAYEQYF. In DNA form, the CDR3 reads TGTGCCAGTGGAAGAATTGGGGGGGCCTACGAGCAGTACTTC.

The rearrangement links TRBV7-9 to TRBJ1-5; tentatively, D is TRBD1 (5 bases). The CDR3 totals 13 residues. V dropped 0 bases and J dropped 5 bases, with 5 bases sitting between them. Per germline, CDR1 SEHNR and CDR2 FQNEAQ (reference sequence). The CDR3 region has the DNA TGTGCCAGCAGCTTAGCGGGGCATCAGCCCCAGCATTTT. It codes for CASSLAGHQPQHF.

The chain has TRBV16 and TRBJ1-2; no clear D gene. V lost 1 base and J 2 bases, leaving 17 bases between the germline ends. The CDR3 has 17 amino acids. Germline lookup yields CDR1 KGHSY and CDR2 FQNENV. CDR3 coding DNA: TGTGCCAGCAGCCAATTGGACCCTCTCTACTCAAACTATGGCTACACCTTC. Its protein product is CASSQLDPLYSNYGYTF.

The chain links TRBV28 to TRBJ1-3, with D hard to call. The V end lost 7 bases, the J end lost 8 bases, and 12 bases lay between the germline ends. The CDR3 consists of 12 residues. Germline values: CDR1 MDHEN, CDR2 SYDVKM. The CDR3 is CASTSGEDTIYF. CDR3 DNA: TGTGCCAGCACGTCAGGCGAAGACACCATATATTTT. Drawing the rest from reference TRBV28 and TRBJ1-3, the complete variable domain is DVKVTQSSRYLVKRTGEKVFLECVQDMDHENMFWYRQDPGLGLRLIYFSYDVKMKEKGDIPEGYSVSREKKERFSLILESASTNQTSMYLCASTSGEDTIYFGEGSWLTVV.

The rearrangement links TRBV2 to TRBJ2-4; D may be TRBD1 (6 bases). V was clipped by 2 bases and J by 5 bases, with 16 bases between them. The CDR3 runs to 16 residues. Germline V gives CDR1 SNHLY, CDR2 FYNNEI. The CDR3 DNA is TGTGCCAGCAGTGAACAAGGCAGGGGCGGCCAAAACATTCAGTACTTC. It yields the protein CASSEQGRGGQNIQYF.

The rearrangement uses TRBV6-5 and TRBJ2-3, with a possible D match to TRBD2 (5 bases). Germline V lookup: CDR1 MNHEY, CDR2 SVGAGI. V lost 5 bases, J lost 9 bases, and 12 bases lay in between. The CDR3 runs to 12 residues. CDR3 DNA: TGTGCCAGCAGTCCCGGGGTAGGGACGCAGTATTTT. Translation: CASSPGVGTQYF.

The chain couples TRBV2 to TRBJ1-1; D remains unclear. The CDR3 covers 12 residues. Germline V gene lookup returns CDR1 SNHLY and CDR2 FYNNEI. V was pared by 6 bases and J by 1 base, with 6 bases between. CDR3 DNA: TGTGCCAGCAGCAAATCGAACACTGAAGCTTTCTTT. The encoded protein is CASSKSNTEAFF.

Written as DNA, the CDR3 is TGTGCCAGTAGTAGCCAGGGGGCGAGGGGAGTGAATCAGCCCCAGCATTTT. Translated: CASSSQGARGVNQPQHF. This sequence joins TRBV19 and TRBJ1-5; TRBD1 agrees at 8 bases. Germline V CDR1 and CDR2: LNHDA, SQIVND (reference sequence). The V segment lost 4 bases and the J segment 4 bases; nucleotides outside the gene matches: 12. The CDR3 extends over 17 amino acids.